A single TCR beta chain is shown here with its context. Its antigen remains unidentified. This sample is drawn from a study of cytomegalovirus exposure and HLA in healthy donors. Study findings and constraints: Among TCR beta chains of equal frequency, HLA-associated ones were more clonally expanded in a later analysis. Generally TCR sequences proved uncommon, though certain public TCRs appeared in numerous donors. Another analysis was done later, and it associated 15,000 to 20,000 TCR beta sequences with HLA alleles at 0.05 false discovery rate. Among TCR beta chains, those listed as cytomegalovirus-associated numbered fewer than 200.

Trimming stripped 5 bases from V and 1 base from J, with 11 bases between. Looked up from germline, CDR1 is MNHNS and CDR2 is SASEGT. The CDR3 is 14 residues long. The PCR employed 60 Vbeta primers together with 13 Jbeta primers. Method: immunoSEQ multiplex PCR; TCRdb's copy keeps in-frame clones and lacks some. The sample gives 150,000 or so clones, approximately 70% of which show up once; roughly 6.6% is in the top ten. The clonotype comes from a man aged 35-49 years in good health and CMV-seropositive. V usage is TRBV6-1 and J usage is TRBJ1-2; no clear D. The sample was PBMCs. Here the CDR3 reads CASSQTRINYGYTF. DNA of the CDR3: TGTGCCAGCAGTCAAACCAGGATTAACTATGGCTACACCTTC.